The rows below give T cell receptor beta chains drawn from one sample of a study of CD8+ T cells in alopecia areata. Only in-frame clones appear in the TCRdb table, and some are missing; sequencing was by immunoSEQ multiplex PCR. The sample shows 200,000 to 250,000 clones, under 70% of them seen only once. Sequencing was performed on CD4+ T cells sorted from blood, taken at week 4, from a patient treated with tofacitinib. Receptor source: a human donor with alopecia areata. CDR3s include the opening cysteine and the closing phenylalanine or tryptophan. The order of the fields is clone size, V gene, J gene, CDR3 protein. A row's size may be missing; if present it is once, few, many or a size class.

NA,TRBV6-5,TRBJ1-6,CASSYGRINSPLHF
NA,TRBV5-6,TRBJ2-3,CASSTVNTQYF
NA,TRBV5-6,TRBJ1-2,CASSSLTGLGYGYTF
NA,TRBV5-1,TRBJ1-1,CASSRWTNTEAFF
few,TRBV4-3,TRBJ2-1,CASSQDLGGTGSYNEQFF
NA,TRBV9,TRBJ2-5,CASTPTTGHRETQYF
NA,TRBV30,TRBJ1-2,CAWRKTGFNGYTF
NA,TRBV28,TRBJ1-1,CASGPHKGNTEAFF
NA,TRBV30,TRBJ1-5,CAWSVGQFNQPQHF
NA,TRBV14,TRBJ2-1,CASSRGSSYNEQFF
few,TRBV7-2,TRBJ2-3,CASSFEPASSGVMTYTQYF
NA,TRBV9,TRBJ2-7,CASSTVGGSGEQYF
few,TRBV30,TRBJ1-2,CAWSWGAIPNYGYTF
NA,TRBV7-2,TRBJ2-7,CASSRSTGEAYEQYF